The entry below gives a single TCR beta chain sequence along with its context. This entry belongs to a study of blood T cell repertoires in COVID-19. The overall study: Whether acute or convalescent, the COVID-19 samples came from the United States, Italy and Spain. Sources were T cells, B-cell-depleted T cells, or PBMCs; the material itself was cDNA or gDNA.

The table came from immunoSEQ multiplex PCR; TCRdb's copy has only in-frame clones and leaves some out. Among approximately 70,000 clones, less than 85% were seen once, and the ten largest hold roughly 5%. Trimming took off 4 bases at V and 5 bases at J, with 13 bases between the two ends. The length of the CDR3 is 14 residues. CDR1 and CDR2 (germline): SGHRS, YFSETQ. The specimen was peripheral blood. The V gene is TRBV5-1, the J gene TRBJ2-1; perhaps TRBD1 as D (6 bases). The sequence derives from a woman of 80 years or more with active or convalescent COVID-19. CDR3 sequence reads: CASSPTGQNNEQFF. Here the CDR3 DNA reads TGCGCCAGCAGCCCCACTGGACAGAACAATGAGCAGTTCTTC.